A selection of T cell receptor beta chains follows, all from one sample in a study of blood T cell repertoires in COVID-19. The assay was immunoSEQ multiplex PCR, and TCRdb's table has in-frame clones only and misses some. The sample shows roughly 380,000 clones, around 85% of them seen only once. Sequencing was performed on peripheral blood. The origin of the receptors is a woman aged 18-29 years with acute or convalescent COVID-19. Both conserved end residues are part of each CDR3. The D gene is left open where the match is weak. Clone size is shown for a subset of rows, as once, few, many or a class of expanded clone.

j_gene	d_gene	abundance	v_gene	CDR3nt	CDR3aa
TRBJ2-1	TRBD1	-	TRBV11-2	TGTGCCAGCAGCTTGCGGGACAGGGGACATGAGCAGTTCTTC	CASSLRDRGHEQFF
TRBJ2-7	TRBD1	-	TRBV10-2	TGCGCCAGCAGTGTGGCCAGGGGGATTTACGAGCAGTACTTC	CASSVARGIYEQYF
TRBJ2-5	TRBD1	-	TRBV11-2	TGTGCCAGCAACCGGGGACAGGGGGAGACCCAGTACTTC	CASNRGQGETQYF
TRBJ1-2	-	-	TRBV28	TGTGCCAGCAGTTCTCCAGGGGCGCCTAACTATGGCTACACCTTC	CASSSPGAPNYGYTF
TRBJ2-1	TRBD2	-	TRBV6-1	TGTGCCAGCAGTGAATTGGTAGCGGGAGTCTACAATGAGCAGTTCTTC	CASSELVAGVYNEQFF
TRBJ2-1	-	-	TRBV11-2	TGTGCCAGCAGTACTGACTGGCCCTACAATGAGCAGTTCTTC	CASSTDWPYNEQFF
TRBJ2-7	-	-	TRBV6-5	TGTGCCAGCAGTTCGACACAGGGCGGAGAGCAGTACTTC	CASSSTQGGEQYF
TRBJ1-5	-	-	TRBV19	TGTGCCAGTAGTAAGAGGGATCAGCCCCAGCATTTT	CASSKRDQPQHF
TRBJ1-5	TRBD1	-	TRBV28	TGTGCCAGCAGTTCGACAGGGGGCAGCAATCAGCCCCAGCATTTT	CASSSTGGSNQPQHF
TRBJ1-6	-	-	TRBV7-8	TGTGCCAGCAGCTTAGTAAGAGGGGGCTCCTATAATTCACCCCTCCACTTT	CASSLVRGGSYNSPLHF
TRBJ2-7	TRBD2	-	TRBV24-1	TGTGCCACCAGTGTTGGTAGCGGGTACGAGCAGTACTTC	CATSVGSGYEQYF
TRBJ2-7	-	few	TRBV27	TGTGCCAGCAGCCCCTTCGTTCTTTCCTACGAGCAGTACTTC	CASSPFVLSYEQYF
TRBJ1-6	-	-	TRBV5-1	TGCGCCAGCAGCTTGGCCCCTGGGGCTTCACCCCTCCACTTT	CASSLAPGASPLHF
TRBJ2-1	TRBD2	-	TRBV5-1	TGCGCCAGCAGCCCCCCGGGGGGGGTAGCGGGAGGCAATGAGCAGTTCTTC	CASSPPGGVAGGNEQFF
TRBJ2-2	-	-	TRBV5-1	TGCGCCACCATGTTCAACGGGGAGCTGTTTTTT	CATMFNGELFF
TRBJ1-3	-	few	TRBV14	TGTGCCAGCAGCCAATTACAAAACTCTGGAAACACCATATATTTT	CASSQLQNSGNTIYF
TRBJ1-5	-	-	TRBV7-2	TGTGCCAGCAGCCCGGGGGGGGGTCAGCCCCAGCATTTT	CASSPGGGQPQHF
TRBJ1-1	TRBD1	many	TRBV7-9	TGTGCCAGCAGCCGGCGACAGGGGGGCACTGAAGCTTTCTTT	CASSRRQGGTEAFF
TRBJ2-1	TRBD2	once	TRBV9	TGTGCCAGCAGCTTAGAGGGTAGCGGGAGAGGCTACAATGAGCAGTTCTTC	CASSLEGSGRGYNEQFF
TRBJ1-2	-	-	TRBV15	TGTGCCACCAGCAGTCTCCGGGACAACTTGGGCTATGGCTACACCTTC	CATSSLRDNLGYGYTF
TRBJ1-5	TRBD1	once	TRBV12-5	TGTGCTAGTGGTTTGGCCGGGACAGGGGAGTATAGCAATCAGCCCCAGCATTTT	CASGLAGTGEYSNQPQHF
TRBJ1-2	-	-	TRBV7-2	TGTGCCAGCAGCTCAGGGGTGGGCGTTGGCTACACCTTC	CASSSGVGVGYTF
TRBJ2-7	TRBD2	-	TRBV6-4	TGTGCCAGCAGTGCCAAGGCGGGGGGGCCCTACGAGCAGTACTTC	CASSAKAGGPYEQYF
TRBJ1-1	-	-	TRBV2	TGTGCCAGCAGGGAGGGCACTGAAGCTTTCTTT	CASREGTEAFF
TRBJ2-7	TRBD2	-	TRBV7-8	TGTGCCAGCAGCTTAGTTGGGACTAGCGTCCCCTACGAGCAGTACTTC	CASSLVGTSVPYEQYF
TRBJ2-7	TRBD1	-	TRBV7-9	TGTGCCAGCAGACCCGCCACAGGGGACCCCTACGAGCAGTACTTC	CASRPATGDPYEQYF
TRBJ2-1	TRBD2	once	TRBV9	TGTGCCAGCAGTGACGGGACTAGCGGGAGCAATGAGCAGTTCTTC	CASSDGTSGSNEQFF
TRBJ2-2	-	-	TRBV7-9	TGTGCCAGCAGCTCTGGCCTGCCCGGGGAGCTGTTTTTT	CASSSGLPGELFF
TRBJ2-3	TRBD2	-	TRBV4-2	TGTGCCAGCAGCCAAGAACGATTAGCGGGGGGGCCTCCAGATACGCAGTATTTT	CASSQERLAGGPPDTQYF
TRBJ2-1	-	-	TRBV27	TGTGCCAGCAGTCCTGCTTTGCCTGCCTATCAGGCTGACAATGAGCAGTTCTTC	CASSPALPAYQADNEQFF
TRBJ2-3	-	-	TRBV21-1	TGTGCCAGCAGCAGTCTAGCGGGAGATGGAGCAGATACGCAGTATTTT	CASSSLAGDGADTQYF
TRBJ2-7	TRBD2	-	TRBV11-2	TGTGCCAGCAGCTTGTGGGGACTAGCGGACTACGAGCAGTACTTC	CASSLWGLADYEQYF
TRBJ1-5	-	-	TRBV19	TGTGCCAGTAGTATCGGGGATCAGCCCCAGCATTTT	CASSIGDQPQHF
TRBJ1-2	-	-	TRBV5-1	TGCGCCAGCAGCTTGGACGGTCCGAGGGAGGGCTACACCTTC	CASSLDGPREGYTF
TRBJ1-2	-	-	TRBV19	TGTGCCAGTAGTAAGCGGGACTCCGGCAAAGGAGGCTACACCTTC	CASSKRDSGKGGYTF
TRBJ1-2	TRBD1	-	TRBV7-2	TGTGCCAGCAGCCACGGACAGGGGTCCGTTAGGGACTATGGCTACACCTTC	CASSHGQGSVRDYGYTF
TRBJ2-5	TRBD1	once	TRBV2	TGTGCCAGCAGACGTACCCAGGGGGCCCGGGAGACCCAGTACTTC	CASRRTQGARETQYF
TRBJ2-3	-	-	TRBV4-1	TGCGCCAGCAGCCAAGGAGGATACACTACCACAGATACGCAGTATTTT	CASSQGGYTTTDTQYF
TRBJ1-5	-	-	TRBV19	TGTGCCAGTAGTATAAGGCTCACAGGGAAAAATCAGCCCCAGCATTTT	CASSIRLTGKNQPQHF
TRBJ2-7	-	-	TRBV9	TGTGCCAGCAGCACCGAGGCTAGCTCCTACGAGCAGTACTTC	CASSTEASSYEQYF
TRBJ2-1	-	-	TRBV30	TGTGCCGGGTTGGGGCGCGGGGACTACAATGAGCAGTTCTTC	CAGLGRGDYNEQFF
TRBJ2-3	-	-	TRBV11-2	TGTGCCAGCAGCTACATCACAGATACGCAGTATTTT	CASSYITDTQYF
TRBJ1-1	TRBD1	once	TRBV15	TGTGCCACCAGCAGAGAAACAGGGGTTACTCCCTACCCCAGGGACACTGAAGCTTTCTTT	CATSRETGVTPYPRDTEAFF
TRBJ1-2	-	-	TRBV9	TGTGCCAGCAGCCCAGACCCAGGGCAGGCCTATGGCTACACCTTC	CASSPDPGQAYGYTF
TRBJ2-7	-	-	TRBV21-1	TGTGCCAGCAGCAAAGGGTGTCTTGGGCGGGGGGTTTCCCACGAGCAGTACTTC	CASSKGCLGRGVSHEQYF
TRBJ1-1	-	-	TRBV9	TGTGCCAGCAGCGTAGTATCCAGGGCTGAAGCTTTCTTT	CASSVVSRAEAFF
TRBJ2-1	-	-	TRBV9	TGTGCCAGCAGCGTAATGGGCGCCTCCTACAATGAGCAGTTCTTC	CASSVMGASYNEQFF
TRBJ1-6	-	-	TRBV19	TGTGCCAGTAGTATCCGTCAGGGCTCCTATAATTCACCCCTCCACTTT	CASSIRQGSYNSPLHF
TRBJ2-3	TRBD2	-	TRBV3-1/TRBV3-2	TGTGCCAGCAGCCAAGATGTCAGCGGGGTCACAGATACGCAGTATTTT	CASSQDVSGVTDTQYF
TRBJ2-7	TRBD1	once	TRBV11-2	TGTGCCAGCAGCTTAGTTAACAGGGGGATATCGGGCGAGCAGTACTTC	CASSLVNRGISGEQYF
TRBJ1-1	-	-	TRBV27	TGTGCCAGCAGTGTACAGGGAGTGAACACTGAAGCTTTCTTT	CASSVQGVNTEAFF
TRBJ1-5	-	-	TRBV20-1	TGCAGTGCTAGTTCAGGTCTCAATCAGCCCCAGCATTTT	CSASSGLNQPQHF
TRBJ2-2	TRBD1	-	TRBV9	TGTGCCAGCAGCCTACAGGGGGACGCCACCGGGGAGCTGTTTTTT	CASSLQGDATGELFF
TRBJ1-2	TRBD1	-	TRBV5-1	TGCGCCAGCAGCTTGGCCGGGACAGACTATGGCTACACCTTC	CASSLAGTDYGYTF